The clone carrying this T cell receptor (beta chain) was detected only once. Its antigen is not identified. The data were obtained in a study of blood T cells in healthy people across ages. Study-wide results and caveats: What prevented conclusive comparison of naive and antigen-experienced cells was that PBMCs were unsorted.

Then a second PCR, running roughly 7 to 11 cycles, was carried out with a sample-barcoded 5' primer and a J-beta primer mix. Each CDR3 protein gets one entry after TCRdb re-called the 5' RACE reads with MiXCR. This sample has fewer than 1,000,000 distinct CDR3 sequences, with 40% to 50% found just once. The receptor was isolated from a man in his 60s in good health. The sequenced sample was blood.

In DNA form, the CDR3 reads TGTGCCAGCAGTTTGATACTGCGAACAGGGGTTTATGGCTACACCTTC. Protein sequence: CASSLILRTGVYGYTF. The chain joins TRBV12-3 or TRBV12-4 to TRBJ1-2, with 7 nucleotides matching TRBD1. This CDR3 region has 16 residues. Losses at the gene ends were 3 bases for V and 5 bases for J; bases not matched to a gene: 12.